This entry lists 26 T cell receptor beta chains sequenced from one sample in a study of blood T cell repertoires in COVID-19. Profiled with immunoSEQ multiplex PCR; TCRdb holds only in-frame clones, not every one. The sample consists of about 160,000 clones, just under 95% of them appearing once. The sequenced sample was peripheral blood. Receptors originate from a woman between 50 and 59 years old with acute or convalescent COVID-19.

V usage is TRBV18 and J usage is TRBJ1-2; tentative D call: TRBD1 (6 bases). Per the germline V gene, CDR1 is KGHSH and CDR2 is LQKENI. Trimming removed 6 bases at V and 2 bases at J, with 16 bases between. The CDR3 consists of 15 residues. CDR3: CASSTEGGRNYGYTF. The CDR3 DNA follows: TGTGCCAGCTCTACAGAAGGGGGTAGGAACTATGGCTACACCTTC.

The chain carries TRBV28 and TRBJ2-6; D is undetermined. Germline-derived CDR1 and CDR2 are MDHEN and SYDVKM. The CDR3 runs to 17 residues. V lost 4 bases, J lost 0 bases, and 13 bases lay in between. The CDR3 spells CASSSTPGPSGANVLTF. In DNA form, the CDR3 reads TGTGCCAGCAGTTCCACCCCGGGTCCCTCTGGGGCCAACGTCCTGACTTTC.

The CDR3, as DNA: TGTGCCAGCAGCTTGGCGACAGGCTTGTATGGCTACACCTTC. Encoded protein: CASSLATGLYGYTF. This rearrangement joins TRBV5-4 to TRBJ1-2, with D possibly being TRBD1 (6 bases). The germline V gene has CDR1 SGHNT and CDR2 YYREEE (reference sequence). The CDR3 contains 14 residues. The germline V and J ends were trimmed by 0 bases and 5 bases, with 11 bases remaining between them.

This sequence joins TRBV4-1 and TRBJ1-5; TRBD1 is a possible D gene (5 bases). The CDR3 totals 14 residues. V was cut by 1 base and J by 7 bases, with 11 bases left in between. The V gene's germline CDR1 is MGHRA and CDR2 YSYEKL. The CDR3 DNA reads as TGCGCCAGCAGCCAAGTAGTGGGGCCCCAGCCCCAGCATTTT. Residues: CASSQVVGPQPQHF.

V is TRBV2 and J is TRBJ2-5, with a possible D match to TRBD1 (6 bases). The CDR3 sequence is 13 residues long. Looked up from germline, CDR1 is SNHLY and CDR2 is FYNNEI. V lost 6 bases to trimming and J lost 5 bases, with 13 bases between them. The chain's CDR3 is CASSRGQTETQYF. CDR3 nucleotides: TGTGCCAGCAGCCGTGGACAGACGGAGACCCAGTACTTC.

The J gene is TRBJ2-7, the V gene TRBV4-3; 9 positions agree with TRBD1. Losses at the gene ends were 1 base for V and 7 bases for J; bases not matched to a gene: 5. Germline V gives CDR1 LGHNA, CDR2 YSLEER. The CDR3 covers 14 residues. The CDR3 loop reads CASSQGTGDREQYF. The DNA for the CDR3 is TGCGCCAGCAGCCAAGGGACAGGGGATCGGGAGCAGTACTTC.

This rearrangement joins TRBV7-2 to TRBJ2-7; 12 positions agree with TRBD2. CDR1 is SGHTA and CDR2 is FQGNSA in the germline V gene. The CDR3 sequence is 19 residues long. Trimming at V came to 1 base and at J to 4 bases, leaving 14 bases not matched to a gene. CDR3 residues: CASSLDLGLAGGPRYEQYF. For the CDR3, the DNA is TGTGCCAGCAGCTTAGATCTGGGGCTAGCGGGAGGGCCGAGATACGAGCAGTACTTC.

The chain is built from TRBV11-2 and TRBJ2-5; D perhaps matches TRBD2 (6 bases). Between the trimmed V and J ends, which lost 3 bases and 4 bases, there was a span of 6 bases. CDR3 length equals 12 residues. CDR1 is SGHAT, CDR2 FQNNGV, per germline. The CDR3 is CASSFGGETQYF. The CDR3 DNA sequence: TGTGCCAGCAGCTTCGGGGGAGAGACCCAGTACTTC. The full variable domain, rest sourced from reference TRBV11-2 and TRBJ2-5, is EAGVAQSPRYKIIEKRQSVAFWCNPISGHATLYWYQQILGQGPKLLIQFQNNGVVDDSQLPKDRFSAERLKGVDSTLKIQPAKLEDSAVYLCASSFGGETQYFGPGTRLLVL.

In its sample, this clone was seen once. The rearrangement joins TRBV20-1 to TRBJ2-5; 10 bases are a match to TRBD2. V shed 3 bases, J shed 2 bases, and the junction held 9 bases outside the gene matches. Germline V gene data show CDR1 as DFQATT and CDR2 as SNEGSKA (reference sequence). The CDR3 is made up of 16 amino acids. CDR3 protein: CSASALAGAFQETQYF. The DNA for the CDR3 is TGCAGTGCTAGTGCCCTAGCGGGAGCTTTTCAAGAGACCCAGTACTTC.

This chain joins TRBV30 and TRBJ2-7; D is perhaps TRBD1 (6 bases). Germline V gene sequence: CDR1 GTSNPN, CDR2 SVGIG (reference sequence). The CDR3 has 13 amino acids. V was clipped by 4 bases and J by 6 bases, with 16 bases between them. This CDR3 reads CAWMDSPRGEQYF. The CDR3 DNA reads TGTGCCTGGATGGACAGCCCGAGGGGCGAGCAGTACTTC.

The count of this clone is one. The junction shows a germline mismatch at one end, possibly a read error. The chain carries TRBV7-7 and TRBJ2-1; D is possibly TRBD2 (6 bases). Germline CDR1 SSHAT, CDR2 FNYEAQ (reference sequence). There are 15 residues in the CDR3. The CDR3 DNA reads TGTGCTAGCAGCTTAGGATATTCTAGCGTCAATGAGCAGTTCTTC. Protein: CASSLGYSSVNEQFF.

This chain uses TRBV6-2 or TRBV6-3 with TRBJ2-7; D not certain. CDR3 length equals 16 residues. In germline, CDR1 is MNHEY, CDR2 SVGEGT. The germline V and J ends were trimmed by 6 bases and 0 bases, with 18 bases remaining between them. The CDR3 DNA reads as TGTGCCAGCAGCGTCCCTGAAAGCGCAAACTCCTACGAGCAGTACTTC. It is translated as CASSVPESANSYEQYF.

For this clone: Germline is not matched at one junction end, which may reflect a read error. The chain carries TRBV6-5 and TRBJ2-1, with D possibly TRBD1 on 8 matching bases. This CDR3 contains 11 residues. Germline CDR1 is MNHEY and CDR2 is SVGAGI. CDR3 DNA: TGTGCCAGCAGTTACCGGGAGGACAGGGTCTTC. Amino acid sequence: CASSYREDRVF.

The chain carries TRBV27 and TRBJ1-1; D is possibly TRBD1 (5 bases). The CDR3 is 16 residues long. Germline lookup yields CDR1 MNHEY and CDR2 SMNVEV (reference sequence). Trimming removed 7 bases from V and 1 base from J, with 19 bases in between. Here the CDR3 DNA reads TGTGCCAGCAAACTTGCGCGGGGGTTAAGGAACACTGAAGCTTTCTTT. Its protein product is CASKLARGLRNTEAFF.

The count of this clone is one. The J gene is TRBJ1-2, the V gene TRBV7-9; D gene ambiguous. The CDR3 runs 15 residues. Germline V gene data show CDR1 as SEHNR and CDR2 as FQNEAQ (reference sequence). The V end was cut by 4 bases, the J end by 6 bases, with 18 bases between. In nucleotides, the CDR3 is TGTGCCAGCAGCTCCATTCTAATCCGACTGGATGGCTACACCTTC. This codes for CASSSILIRLDGYTF.

CDR3 protein: CASLTSGGEKLFF. The CDR3, as DNA: TGTGCCAGTCTGACATCCGGAGGTGAAAAACTGTTTTTT. V is TRBV28 and J is TRBJ1-4; D remains ambiguous. Trimming shortened V by 9 bases and J by 7 bases, and 15 bases separated the two germline ends. The CDR3 is made up of 13 amino acids. The germline gives CDR1 MDHEN, CDR2 SYDVKM.

The V call is TRBV13, the J call TRBJ1-6; 7 nucleotides match TRBD1. The germline gives CDR1 PRHDT, CDR2 FYEKMQ (reference sequence). The V and J ends lost 8 bases and 0 bases, in that order; junction bases with no gene match: 10. The CDR3 length is 17 residues. This CDR3 is CASQQGFPSSYNSPLHF. CDR3 DNA sequence: TGTGCCAGCCAACAGGGGTTTCCGAGCTCCTATAATTCACCCCTCCACTTT.

V gene TRBV2 combines with J gene TRBJ2-7; TRBD1 matches at 8 bases. Trimming removed 11 bases from V and 5 bases from J; junction bases left unmatched: 8. The CDR3 length is 12 residues. From germline, CDR1 is SNHLY and CDR2 FYNNEI. The CDR3 DNA sequence: TGTGCCTATCGGACAGGGAATAACGAGCAGTACTTC. This gives the protein CAYRTGNNEQYF.

In nucleotides, the CDR3 is TGTGCCTGGAGTGACACTGGAAACACCATATATTTT. Encoded protein: CAWSDTGNTIYF. The chain is built from TRBV30 and TRBJ1-3, with D uncertain. There are 12 residues in the CDR3. In germline, CDR1 is GTSNPN, CDR2 SVGIG (reference sequence). V was clipped by 1 base and J by 2 bases, with 3 bases between them.

The CDR3 DNA follows: TGTGCCAGTAGTATAGATCAGGGGGCGGCTTCACCCCTCCACTTT. It codes for CASSIDQGAASPLHF. The rearrangement uses TRBV19 and TRBJ1-6, with 8 nucleotides matching TRBD1. Germline loops: CDR1 LNHDA, CDR2 SQIVND (reference sequence). V lost 0 bases, J lost 9 bases, and 4 bases stayed unmatched. The length of the CDR3 is 15 residues.

This clone turned up a few times. V and J are TRBV7-8 and TRBJ1-4; TRBD1 aligns across 11 bases. The CDR3 sequence is 17 residues long. Losses at the gene ends were 3 bases for V and 0 bases for J; bases not matched to a gene: 3. Germline values: CDR1 SGHVS, CDR2 FQNEAQ. The CDR3 spells CASSLGTGGATNEKLFF. The CDR3 nucleotides are TGTGCCAGCAGCTTGGGGACAGGGGGGGCAACTAATGAAAAACTGTTTTTT. The variable domain in full, completed from reference TRBV7-8 and TRBJ1-4, reads GAGVSQSPRYKVAKRGQDVALRCDPISGHVSLFWYQQALGQGPEFLTYFQNEAQLDKSGLPSDRFFAERPEGSVSTLKIQRTQQEDSAVYLCASSLGTGGATNEKLFFGSGTQLSVL.

The chain employs TRBV19 and TRBJ1-5; D is undetermined. Germline values: CDR1 LNHDA, CDR2 SQIVND (reference sequence). This CDR3 is 13 amino acids long. The V end lost 2 bases, the J end lost 5 bases, and 7 bases lay between the germline ends. CDR3 region: CASSINSDQPQHF. DNA of the CDR3: TGTGCCAGTAGTATAAACAGTGATCAGCCCCAGCATTTT.

The J gene is TRBJ2-7, the V gene TRBV12-3 or TRBV12-4; possible D gene TRBD2, 5 bases. The CDR3 sequence is 12 residues long. Trimming left V 3 bases short and J 4 bases short, with 7 bases between. In DNA form, the CDR3 reads TGTGCCAGCAGTTTTGGACTTTACGAGCAGTACTTC. Translating gives CASSFGLYEQYF.

This clone was counted once. This chain joins TRBV6-2 or TRBV6-3 and TRBJ2-1; 8 nucleotides agree with TRBD1. The length of the CDR3 is 16 residues. After removal of 2 bases from V and 2 bases from J, the junction contained 5 bases not matched to a gene. Per the germline V gene, CDR1 is MNHEY and CDR2 is SVGEGT. The CDR3 is CASSYQTGGPYNEQFF. In DNA, the CDR3 is TGTGCCAGCAGTTACCAAACAGGGGGTCCCTACAATGAGCAGTTCTTC.

The chain is built from TRBV3-1 (or the pseudogene TRBV3-2) and TRBJ1-3, with D uncertain. Trimming cost V 3 bases and J 7 bases, with 4 bases left between them. The germline V gene has CDR1 LGHDT and CDR2 YNNKEL (reference sequence). CDR3 length: 11 residues. Here the CDR3 reads CASSHTNTIYF. DNA of the CDR3: TGTGCCAGCAGCCATACTAACACCATATATTTT.

J is TRBJ2-1 and V is TRBV27; D possibly corresponds to TRBD1 (5 bases). The ends were cut back, 2 bases at V and 9 bases at J, with 17 bases in the middle. The CDR3 runs to 15 residues. Germline CDR1 is MNHEY and CDR2 is SMNVEV (reference sequence). The CDR3 here is CASSLGRAYGGEQFF. The DNA for the CDR3 is TGTGCCAGCAGTTTAGGCAGGGCTTACGGCGGTGAGCAGTTCTTC.